A single T cell receptor beta chain is shown here with its context. This CDR3 has 13 residues. J gave up 4 bases and V 3 bases, and 5 bases lay outside the gene matches. Germline assignment: CDR1 GTSNPN and CDR2 SVGIG (reference sequence). The source of the sample is a study of blood T cell repertoires in COVID-19. Study background: PBMCs, B-cell-depleted T cells, or T cells were the source of the cDNA or gDNA that made up the material.

Original handling: Amplification from reference gene primers served as the basis for estimated nucleated cell counts. The table came from immunoSEQ multiplex PCR; TCRdb's copy has only in-frame clones and leaves some out. Clone size and the V and J calls come from that table; the DNA yielded D and trimming. The repertoire holds 200,000 or so clones, with roughly 80% as singletons. The sequence came from a woman aged 25 to 45 with acute or convalescent COVID-19. This chain links TRBV30 with TRBJ1-2; 7 bases fit TRBD1. Input material: peripheral blood. CDR3 sequence reads: CAWRPGGPYGYTF. In DNA, the CDR3 is TGTGCCTGGAGACCAGGGGGGCCCTATGGCTACACCTTC.